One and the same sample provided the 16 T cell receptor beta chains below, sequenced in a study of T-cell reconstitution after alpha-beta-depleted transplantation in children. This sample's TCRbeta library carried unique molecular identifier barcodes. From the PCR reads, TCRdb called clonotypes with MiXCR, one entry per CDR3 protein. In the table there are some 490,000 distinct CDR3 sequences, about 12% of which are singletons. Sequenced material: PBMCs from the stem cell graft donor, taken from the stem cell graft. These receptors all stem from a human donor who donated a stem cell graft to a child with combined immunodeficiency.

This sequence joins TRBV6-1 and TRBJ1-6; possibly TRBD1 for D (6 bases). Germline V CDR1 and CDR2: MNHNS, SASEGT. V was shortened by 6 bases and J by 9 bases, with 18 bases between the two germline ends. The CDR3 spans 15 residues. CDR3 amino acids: CASSARSGEASPLHF. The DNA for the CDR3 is TGTGCCAGCAGCGCCCGGTCAGGGGAGGCTTCACCCCTCCACTTT.

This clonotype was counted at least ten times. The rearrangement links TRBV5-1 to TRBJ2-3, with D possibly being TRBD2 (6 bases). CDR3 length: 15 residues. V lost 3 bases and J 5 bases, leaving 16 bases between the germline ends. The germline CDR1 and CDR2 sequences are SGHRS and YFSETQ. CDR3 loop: CASSSLAAGGDTQYF. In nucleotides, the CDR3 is TGCGCCAGCAGCTCCTTAGCGGCCGGGGGAGATACGCAGTATTTT. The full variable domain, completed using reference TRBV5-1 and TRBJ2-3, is KAGVTQTPRYLIKTRGQQVTLSCSPISGHRSVSWYQQTPGQGLQFLFEYFSETQRNKGNFPGRFSGRQFSNSRSEMNVSTLELGDSALYLCASSSLAAGGDTQYFGPGTRLTVL.

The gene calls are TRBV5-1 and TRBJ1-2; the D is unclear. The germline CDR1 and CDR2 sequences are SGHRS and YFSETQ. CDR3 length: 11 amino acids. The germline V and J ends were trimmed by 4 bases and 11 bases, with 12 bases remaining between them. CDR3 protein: CASSEDGLYTF. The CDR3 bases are TGCGCCAGCAGCGAGGACGGACTTTACACCTTC. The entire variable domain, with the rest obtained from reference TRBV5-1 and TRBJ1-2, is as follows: KAGVTQTPRYLIKTRGQQVTLSCSPISGHRSVSWYQQTPGQGLQFLFEYFSETQRNKGNFPGRFSGRQFSNSRSEMNVSTLELGDSALYLCASSEDGLYTFGSGTRLTVV.

Here the CDR3 reads CASSYARDSEQYF. The DNA of the CDR3 is TGTGCCAGCAGTTACGCCCGGGACTCCGAGCAGTACTTC. V usage is TRBV6-2 or TRBV6-3 and J usage is TRBJ2-7; possible D gene TRBD2, 6 bases. Trimming shortened V by 2 bases and J by 6 bases, and 11 bases separated the two germline ends. The CDR3 has 13 residues. Germline V gene lookup returns CDR1 MNHEY and CDR2 SVGEGT.

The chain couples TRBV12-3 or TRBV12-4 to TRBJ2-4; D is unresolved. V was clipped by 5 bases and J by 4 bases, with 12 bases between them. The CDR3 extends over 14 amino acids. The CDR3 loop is CASSPDGNKNIQYF. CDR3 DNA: TGTGCCAGCAGTCCCGACGGAAATAAAAACATTCAGTACTTC.

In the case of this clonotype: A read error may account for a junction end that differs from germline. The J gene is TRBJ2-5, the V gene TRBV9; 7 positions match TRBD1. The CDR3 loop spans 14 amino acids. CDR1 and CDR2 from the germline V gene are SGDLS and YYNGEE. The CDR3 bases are TGTACCAGCAGCGTAGGGGGCAGCCAAGAGACCCAGTACTTC. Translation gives CTSSVGGSQETQYF.

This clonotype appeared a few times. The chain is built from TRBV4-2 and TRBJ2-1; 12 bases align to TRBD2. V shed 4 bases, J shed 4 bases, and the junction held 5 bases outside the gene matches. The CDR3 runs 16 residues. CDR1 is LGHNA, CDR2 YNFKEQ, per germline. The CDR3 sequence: CASSPRGTSGYNEQFF. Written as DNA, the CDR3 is TGTGCCAGCAGCCCCCGCGGGACTAGCGGGTACAATGAGCAGTTCTTC.

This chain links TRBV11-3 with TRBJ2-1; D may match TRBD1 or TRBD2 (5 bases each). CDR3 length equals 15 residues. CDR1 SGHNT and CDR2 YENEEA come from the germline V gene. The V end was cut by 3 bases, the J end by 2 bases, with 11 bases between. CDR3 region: CASSFRDGAYNEQFF. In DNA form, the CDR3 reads TGTGCCAGCAGCTTCCGGGACGGTGCCTACAATGAGCAGTTCTTC.

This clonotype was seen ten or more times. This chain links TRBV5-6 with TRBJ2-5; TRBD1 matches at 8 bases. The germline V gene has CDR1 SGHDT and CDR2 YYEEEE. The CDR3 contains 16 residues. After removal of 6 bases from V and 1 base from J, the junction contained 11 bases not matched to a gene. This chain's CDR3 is CASNPGTGSIQETQYF. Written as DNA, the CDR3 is TGTGCCAGCAACCCCGGGACAGGATCTATCCAAGAGACCCAGTACTTC.

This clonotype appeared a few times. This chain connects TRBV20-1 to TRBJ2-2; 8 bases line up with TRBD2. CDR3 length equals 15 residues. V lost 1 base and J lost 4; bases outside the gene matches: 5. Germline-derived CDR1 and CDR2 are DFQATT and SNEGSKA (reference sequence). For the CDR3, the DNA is TGCAGTGCTAGAGGCCCGGGGGGGGTCACCGGGGAGCTGTTTTTT. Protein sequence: CSARGPGGVTGELFF.

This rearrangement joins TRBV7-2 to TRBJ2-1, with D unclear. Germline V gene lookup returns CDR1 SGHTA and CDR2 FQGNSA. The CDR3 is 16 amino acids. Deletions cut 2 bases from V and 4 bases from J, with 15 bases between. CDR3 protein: CASSLQGIGVYNEQFF. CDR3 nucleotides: TGTGCCAGCAGCTTACAAGGGATTGGGGTTTACAATGAGCAGTTCTTC.

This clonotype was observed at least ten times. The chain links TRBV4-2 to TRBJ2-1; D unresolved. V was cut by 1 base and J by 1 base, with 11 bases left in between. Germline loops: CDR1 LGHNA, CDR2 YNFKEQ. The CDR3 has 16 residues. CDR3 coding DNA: TGTGCCAGCAGCCAAGGTTGGAGCGCGTCCTACAATGAGCAGTTCTTC. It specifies CASSQGWSASYNEQFF.

CDR3 sequence (DNA): TGTGCCAGCAGCTTAGAGCTGTTCACAGATACGCAGTATTTT. It is translated as CASSLELFTDTQYF. This chain connects TRBV11-2 to TRBJ2-3; D remains unclear. The CDR3 consists of 14 residues. Germline-derived CDR1 and CDR2 are SGHAT and FQNNGV. V lost 0 bases and J 2 bases, leaving 6 bases between the germline ends.

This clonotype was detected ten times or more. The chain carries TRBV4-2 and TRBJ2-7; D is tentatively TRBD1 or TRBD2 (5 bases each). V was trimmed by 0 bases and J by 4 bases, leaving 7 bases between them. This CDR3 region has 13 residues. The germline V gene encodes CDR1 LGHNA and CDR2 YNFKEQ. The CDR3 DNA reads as TGTGCCAGCAGCCAAGAAGAGGGGTACGAGCAGTACTTC. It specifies CASSQEEGYEQYF.

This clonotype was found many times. CDR3: CASSSVRVTGELFF. CDR3 DNA sequence: TGTGCCAGCAGCTCCGTACGGGTAACCGGGGAGCTGTTTTTT. V gene TRBV7-7 combines with J gene TRBJ2-2; no reliable D call. CDR1 and CDR2 (germline): SSHAT, FNYEAQ (reference sequence). Between the trimmed V and J ends, which lost 4 bases and 5 bases, there was a span of 11 bases. This CDR3 comprises 14 residues.

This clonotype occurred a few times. In DNA form, the CDR3 reads TGTGCCAGCAACCTGTTTAAGGGTGACGATGAGCAGTTCTTC. Amino acid sequence: CASNLFKGDDEQFF. The chain links TRBV5-6 to TRBJ2-1; D gene unclear. The germline V gene has CDR1 SGHDT and CDR2 YYEEEE. The V and J ends lost 6 bases and 8 bases respectively, with 18 bases between them. The CDR3 contains 14 residues.